Listed below are T cell receptor beta chains from one sample, sequenced in a study of early T cells in non-severe SARS-CoV-2 infection. One entry per CDR3 protein results from TCRdb running MiXCR on the 5' RACE reads. The data hold about 92,000 distinct CDR3 sequences, with over 15% observed a single time. The sequenced sample consisted of whole blood. These receptor sequences come from an adult who was a healthcare worker with PCR-confirmed SARS-CoV-2 infection or an uninfected control (not recorded which). The conserved cysteine and the conserved F or W are not part of the CDR3 here. Each record gives: J gene, V gene, CDR3 protein.

TRBJ1-2 | TRBV20-1 | SAAPTGGKGYT
TRBJ1-5 | TRBV19 | ASRADNQPQH
TRBJ2-7 | TRBV6-1 | ASSEEGPRWDEQY
TRBJ2-7 | TRBV28 | VSALDDEQY
TRBJ1-1 | TRBV5-1 | ASNQGQGAPNTEAF
TRBJ2-5 | TRBV11-2 | ASSLGLAGGRETQY
TRBJ2-7 | TRBV27 | ASSSGTSGTYEQY
TRBJ2-1 | TRBV6-1 | ASSKTSGSWDEQF
TRBJ1-1 | TRBV3-1 | ASSQAARGRPEAF
TRBJ2-1 | TRBV20-1 | SARAPPITEGGDEQF
TRBJ1-5 | TRBV6-2/TRBV6-3 | ASKPLRRLDDQPQH
TRBJ2-2 | TRBV2 | ASSETVFNTGELF
TRBJ2-1 | TRBV20-1 | SASEGLAIYNEQF
TRBJ1-5 | TRBV18 | ASSPDSENQPQH
TRBJ2-3 | TRBV6-4 | ASSGADTDTQY
TRBJ1-2 | TRBV6-1 | ASSPARNYGYT
TRBJ2-1 | TRBV27 | ASSPGTSGRNEQF
TRBJ1-1 | TRBV29-1 | TVGAGWGMNTEAF
TRBJ2-5 | TRBV27 | ASWGQGKKTQY
TRBJ1-2 | TRBV20-1 | SALAGDNYGYT
TRBJ2-7 | TRBV28 | ASSFLGLAGPYEQY
TRBJ2-2 | TRBV3-1 | ASSQRGQENTGELF
TRBJ2-2 | TRBV25-1 | ASRAGAGDTGELF
TRBJ1-1 | TRBV7-2 | ASSSGTQAF
TRBJ2-5 | TRBV10-2 | ASSTGTSGETQY
TRBJ2-1 | TRBV28 | ASSPSGLARSYNEQF
TRBJ1-1 | TRBV7-9 | ASSFTSLNTEAF
TRBJ1-4 | TRBV5-1 | ASSSGGADEKLF
TRBJ2-3 | TRBV20-1 | SARPPKWTGSTDTQY
TRBJ2-1 | TRBV9 | ASSVATHVASGPIEQF
TRBJ2-7 | TRBV5-1 | ASSLRYEEQY
TRBJ2-3 | TRBV7-2 | ASSVWARGSDTQY
TRBJ1-4 | TRBV19 | ASKRSRDRDTNEKLF
TRBJ2-7 | TRBV6-1 | AAERTEAYEQY
TRBJ2-5 | TRBV10-3 | AISSVYQETQY
TRBJ1-2 | TRBV28 | ASSFGGTGPTNYGYT
TRBJ2-7 | TRBV6-1 | ASSEGRGAYEQY
TRBJ1-1 | TRBV7-9 | ASSLDRMGTEAF
TRBJ1-1 | TRBV5-1 | ASSSTGTGDPNTEAF
TRBJ2-5 | TRBV7-2 | ASSIGREETQY
TRBJ1-1 | TRBV28 | ASSFEGDTEAF
TRBJ2-5 | TRBV7-2 | ASSLRTSGETQY
TRBJ1-1 | TRBV5-1 | ASSPTGDTEAF
TRBJ1-2 | TRBV7-9 | ASTPGAVYGYT
TRBJ2-4 | TRBV6-2/TRBV6-3 | ASSYPPGPIQY
TRBJ1-6 | TRBV4-3 | ASSQDRPGGSPLH
TRBJ2-1 | TRBV20-1 | SAIGGVSNEQF
TRBJ2-3 | TRBV20-1 | SARRSGEHTDTQY
TRBJ2-7 | TRBV20-1 | SARVPLSYEQY
TRBJ2-5 | TRBV5-1 | ASKSQGAGETQY
TRBJ1-1 | TRBV28 | ASSWGQGVGTEAF
TRBJ1-1 | TRBV5-5 | ASSLLRNTEAF
TRBJ2-2 | TRBV11-2 | ASSLGQPDTGELF
TRBJ1-1 | TRBV20-1 | SASRLRADTEAF
TRBJ1-5 | TRBV5-5 | ASSSGGFDQPQH
TRBJ1-5 | TRBV20-1 | SATDRGLWNQPQH
TRBJ1-2 | TRBV28 | ASSLARTTNYGYT
TRBJ2-7 | TRBV11-2 | ASSFRVFGTRYEQY
TRBJ2-3 | TRBV18 | ASSPSLTDTQY